The sequence of this TCR beta chain was determined in a study of T cells in Graves' hyperthyroidism and ophthalmopathy. RNA transcripts yielded amplified TCR beta CDR3 regions. Researchers ran a first-round RT-PCR on the TCR CDR3 using the HTBI primer set. TCRdb re-called the multiplex PCR reads with MiXCR, one entry per CDR3 protein. Of 300,000 to 350,000 distinct CDR3 sequences in the sample, roughly 23% were seen once. This clonotype was seen ten or more times. Antigen: not known. In patients aged 18 to 65, hyperthyroidism was newly diagnosed, with duration under 2 months. Patients having uncontrolled infection, another autoimmune disease, pregnancy or lactation were not included. Diagnostic decisions used clinical symptoms, serum thyroxine and TRAb, thyroid ultrasound and orbital computed tomography. Germline trimming cut 4 bases from V and 4 bases from J; bases unmatched to any gene: 5. CDR1 is SGHRS and CDR2 is YFSETQ in the germline V gene. The CDR3 is 15 residues long.

Whole-study results and caveats: In the blood, most expanded thyroid clonotypes above 0.001 appeared as well.

Material for sequencing was blood. The clonotype comes from a woman in her forties or fifties with Graves' hyperthyroidism. V is TRBV5-1 and J is TRBJ2-2, with 9 bases lining up with TRBD1. DNA for the CDR3: TGCGCCAGCAGCGTACAGGGGGCGGTCACCGGGGAGCTGTTTTTT. Its translation: CASSVQGAVTGELFF.